The entry below gives a single TCR beta chain sequence along with its context. This clone's antigen is unknown. The record has no base qualities; no much larger clone is one base away. This sample was included in a study of blood T cell repertoires in COVID-19 (dated by TCRdb to about 2020). Background on the whole study: Collaborator samples came from the United States, Italy and Spain and covered acute and convalescent phases of COVID-19. The material from the prospective study consisted of cDNA or gDNA derived from T cells, B-cell-depleted T cells, or PBMCs. The dataset comprised deeply sampled blood TCRbeta repertoires from subjects exposed to, actively infected with, or recovered from COVID-19. The repertoires were made available in a free public database intended to serve as a resource for research on the immune response to SARS-CoV-2. The samples were drawn from two sources: the first 160 participants of the ongoing ImmuneRACE study, and fewer than 1,500 subjects contributed by 6 global collaborators. A de-identified subject ID, COVID-19 status, age in years and sex were almost always included in the sample metadata. HLA class I and class II types, where available, came from metadata supplied by the sample provider rather than from assay-based typing.

TCRbeta CDR3 regions were amplified from genomic DNA using the immunoSEQ Assay, a bias-controlled multiplex PCR. In the paper's pipeline: Within the assay, amplification of reference gene primers was used to estimate how many nucleated cells each sample contained. To quantify the absolute abundance of each unique TCRbeta CDR3 rearrangement, sequence reads were collapsed and filtered. For each sample, productive Simpson clonality was calculated by taking the square root of Simpson's diversity index across productive rearrangements. TCRdb's version of the immuneACCESS table is confined to in-frame rearrangements and falls short of the full clone set. An unresolved V gene accounts for under half of the shortfall where checked; the remainder is of unknown origin. D and trimming come from the DNA, and the V and J calls and clone size come from that table. The sample contains under 250,000 clones, around 84% of them found a single time. The ten largest clones capture roughly 10% of the sample.

At one collaborating source in Seattle, patients were enrolled during active infection and were followed longitudinally through the course of disease. Collaborating institutions collected whole blood in K2EDTA tubes following their own protocols. For TCRbeta analysis, collaborators shipped samples as frozen whole blood, isolated PBMCs, or DNA extracted from either of those sample types. Broad study findings and their caveats: The quantity of clinical and demographic metadata differed by source and by participant and was supplied without curation.

The germline V end is reduced by 0 bases and the J end by 0 bases; junction bases left unmatched: 3. The germline V gene supplies CDR1 SGDLS and CDR2 YYNGEE. From its cysteine to its phenylalanine, the CDR3 spans 16 amino acids. Solely the CDR3 DNA is kept, with 48 bases framed from the first base. The sample comprised peripheral blood. The origin of this receptor is a middle-aged man with COVID-19, enrolled during active disease. The sequence is built from TRBV9 and TRBJ2-1; TRBD2 fits 7 bases in the junction. The CDR3 here reads CASSVVWGGSYNEQFF. The DNA is TGTGCCAGCAGCGTAGTATGGGGGGGCTCCTACAATGAGCAGTTCTTC.